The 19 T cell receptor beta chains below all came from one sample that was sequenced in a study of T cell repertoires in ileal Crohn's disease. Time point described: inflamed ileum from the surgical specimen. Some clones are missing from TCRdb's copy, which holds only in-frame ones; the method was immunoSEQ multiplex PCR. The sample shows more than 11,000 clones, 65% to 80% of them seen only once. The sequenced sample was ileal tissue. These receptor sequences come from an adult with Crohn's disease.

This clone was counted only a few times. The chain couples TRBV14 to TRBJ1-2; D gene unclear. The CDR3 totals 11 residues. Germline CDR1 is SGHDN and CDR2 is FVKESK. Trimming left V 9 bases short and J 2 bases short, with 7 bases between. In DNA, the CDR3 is TGTGCCAGTACACCAAACTATGGCTACACCTTC. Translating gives CASTPNYGYTF. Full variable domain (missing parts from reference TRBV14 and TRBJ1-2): EAGVTQFPSHSVIEKGQTVTLRCDPISGHDNLYWYRRVMGKEIKFLLHFVKESKQDESGMPNNRFLAERTGGTYSTLKVQPAELEDSGVYFCASTPNYGYTFGSGTRLTVV.

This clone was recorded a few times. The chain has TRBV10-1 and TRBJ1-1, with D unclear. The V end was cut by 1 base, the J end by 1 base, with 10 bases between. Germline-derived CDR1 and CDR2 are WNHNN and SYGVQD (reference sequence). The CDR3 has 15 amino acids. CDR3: CASSEFVAGNTEAFF. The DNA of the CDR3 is TGCGCCAGCAGTGAGTTCGTCGCGGGGAACACTGAAGCTTTCTTT.

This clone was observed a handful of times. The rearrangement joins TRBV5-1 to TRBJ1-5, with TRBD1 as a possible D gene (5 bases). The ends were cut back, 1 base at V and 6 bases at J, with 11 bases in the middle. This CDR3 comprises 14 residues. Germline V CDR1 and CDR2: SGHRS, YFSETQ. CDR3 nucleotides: TGCGCCAGCAGCTTGAACCCAGGGACTCAGCCCCAGCATTTT. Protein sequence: CASSLNPGTQPQHF. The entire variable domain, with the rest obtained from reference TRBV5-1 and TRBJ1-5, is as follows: KAGVTQTPRYLIKTRGQQVTLSCSPISGHRSVSWYQQTPGQGLQFLFEYFSETQRNKGNFPGRFSGRQFSNSRSEMNVSTLELGDSALYLCASSLNPGTQPQHFGDGTRLSIL.

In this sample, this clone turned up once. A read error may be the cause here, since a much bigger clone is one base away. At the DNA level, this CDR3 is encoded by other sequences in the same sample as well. The CDR3 DNA follows: TGTGCCAGCAGCCCTTCGGGGGGGAATAATTCACCCCTCCACTTT. Translated: CASSPSGGNNSPLHF. The chain couples TRBV7-9 to TRBJ1-6; the D gene is possibly TRBD1 (5 bases). The germline V and J ends were trimmed by 5 bases and 5 bases, with 13 bases remaining between them. In germline, CDR1 is SEHNR, CDR2 FQNEAQ (reference sequence). The length of the CDR3 is 15 residues.

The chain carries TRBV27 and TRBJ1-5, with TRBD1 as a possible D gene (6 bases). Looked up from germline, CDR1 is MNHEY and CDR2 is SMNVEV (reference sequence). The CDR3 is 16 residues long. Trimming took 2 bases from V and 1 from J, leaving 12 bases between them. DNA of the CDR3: TGTGCCAGCAGTTTAGGGGGGGCGCTGAGCAATCAGCCCCAGCATTTT. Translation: CASSLGGALSNQPQHF.

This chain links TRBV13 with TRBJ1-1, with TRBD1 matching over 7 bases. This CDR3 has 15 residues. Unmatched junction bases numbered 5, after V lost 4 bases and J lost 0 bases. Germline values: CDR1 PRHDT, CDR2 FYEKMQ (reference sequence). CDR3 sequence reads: CASSSGTALNTEAFF. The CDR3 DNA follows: TGTGCCAGCAGCTCCGGGACAGCGTTGAACACTGAAGCTTTCTTT.

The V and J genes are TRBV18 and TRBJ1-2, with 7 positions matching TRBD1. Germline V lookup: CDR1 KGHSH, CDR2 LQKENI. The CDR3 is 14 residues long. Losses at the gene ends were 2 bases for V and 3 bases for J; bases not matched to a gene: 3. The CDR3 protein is CASSPSTGDYGYTF. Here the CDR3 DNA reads TGTGCCAGCTCACCAAGCACAGGGGACTATGGCTACACCTTC.

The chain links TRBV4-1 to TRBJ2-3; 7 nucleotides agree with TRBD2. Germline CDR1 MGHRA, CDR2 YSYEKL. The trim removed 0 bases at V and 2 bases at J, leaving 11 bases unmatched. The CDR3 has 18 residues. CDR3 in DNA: TGCGCCAGCAGCCAAGACGGGGGGAGGGACTCGTACACAGATACGCAGTATTTT. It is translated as CASSQDGGRDSYTDTQYF.

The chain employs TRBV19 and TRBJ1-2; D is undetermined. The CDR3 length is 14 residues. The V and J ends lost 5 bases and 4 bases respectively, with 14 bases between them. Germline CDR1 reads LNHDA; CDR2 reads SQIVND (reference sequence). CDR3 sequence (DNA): TGTGCCAGTAGTCTACGGACGAGGCGCTATGGCTACACCTTC. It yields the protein CASSLRTRRYGYTF.

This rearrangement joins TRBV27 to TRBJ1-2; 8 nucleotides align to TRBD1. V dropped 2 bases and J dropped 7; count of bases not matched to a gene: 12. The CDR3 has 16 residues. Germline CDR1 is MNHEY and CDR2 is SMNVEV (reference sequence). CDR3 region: CASSLGQGTELGGYTF. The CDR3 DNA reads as TGTGCCAGCAGTTTAGGACAGGGTACAGAACTAGGTGGCTACACCTTC.

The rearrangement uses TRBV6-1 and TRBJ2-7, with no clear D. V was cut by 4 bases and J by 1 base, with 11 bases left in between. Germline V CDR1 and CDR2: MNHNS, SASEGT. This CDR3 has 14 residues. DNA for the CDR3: TGTGCCAGCAGTGCACAGCCCGATTCCTACGAGCAGTACTTC. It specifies CASSAQPDSYEQYF.

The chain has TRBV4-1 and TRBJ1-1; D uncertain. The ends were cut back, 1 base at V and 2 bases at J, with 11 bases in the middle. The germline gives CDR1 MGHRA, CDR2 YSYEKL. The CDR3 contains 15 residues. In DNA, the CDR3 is TGCGCCAGCAGCCAAGTATCCGGCAGTAACACTGAAGCTTTCTTT. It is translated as CASSQVSGSNTEAFF.

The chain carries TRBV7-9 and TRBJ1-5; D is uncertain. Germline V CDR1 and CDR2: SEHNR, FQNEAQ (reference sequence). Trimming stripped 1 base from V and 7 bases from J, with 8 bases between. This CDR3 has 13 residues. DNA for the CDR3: TGTGCCAGCAGCTTAGGAGGGAGGCAGCCCCAGCATTTT. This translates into CASSLGGRQPQHF.

The CDR3, as DNA: TGTGCCAGCCGCCAGGGTAGTGGCTACACCTTC. Protein: CASRQGSGYTF. This chain connects TRBV7-9 to TRBJ1-2; D might be TRBD1 (5 bases). Germline CDR1 reads SEHNR; CDR2 reads FQNEAQ (reference sequence). V was pared by 8 bases and J by 7 bases, with 11 bases between. This CDR3 has 11 amino acids.

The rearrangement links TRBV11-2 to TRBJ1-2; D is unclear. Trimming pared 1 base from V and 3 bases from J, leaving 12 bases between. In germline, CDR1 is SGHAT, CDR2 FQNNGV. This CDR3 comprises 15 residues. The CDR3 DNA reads TGTGCCAGCAGCTTAGTCGAAGATTTTCACTATGGCTACACCTTC. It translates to CASSLVEDFHYGYTF. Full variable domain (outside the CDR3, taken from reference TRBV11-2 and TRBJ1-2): EAGVAQSPRYKIIEKRQSVAFWCNPISGHATLYWYQQILGQGPKLLIQFQNNGVVDDSQLPKDRFSAERLKGVDSTLKIQPAKLEDSAVYLCASSLVEDFHYGYTFGSGTRLTVV.

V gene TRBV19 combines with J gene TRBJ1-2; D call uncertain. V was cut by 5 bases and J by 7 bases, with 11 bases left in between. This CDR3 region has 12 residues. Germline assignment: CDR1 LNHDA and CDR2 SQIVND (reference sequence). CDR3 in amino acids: CASSLREGGYTF. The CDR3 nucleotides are TGTGCCAGTAGTCTCCGAGAGGGTGGCTACACCTTC.

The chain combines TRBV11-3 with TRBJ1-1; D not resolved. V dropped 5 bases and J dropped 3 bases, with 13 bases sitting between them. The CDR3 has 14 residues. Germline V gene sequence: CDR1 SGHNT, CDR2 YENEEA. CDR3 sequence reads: CASSPGPVDTEAFF. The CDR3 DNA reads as TGTGCCAGCAGCCCGGGCCCAGTGGACACTGAAGCTTTCTTT.

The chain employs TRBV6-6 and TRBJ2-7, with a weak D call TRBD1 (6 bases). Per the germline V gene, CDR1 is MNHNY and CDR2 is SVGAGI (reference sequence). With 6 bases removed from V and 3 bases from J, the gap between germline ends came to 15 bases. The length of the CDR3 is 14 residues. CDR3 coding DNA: TGTGCCAGCAGCCTCGGGACAACTGTCTACGAGCAGTACTTC. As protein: CASSLGTTVYEQYF.

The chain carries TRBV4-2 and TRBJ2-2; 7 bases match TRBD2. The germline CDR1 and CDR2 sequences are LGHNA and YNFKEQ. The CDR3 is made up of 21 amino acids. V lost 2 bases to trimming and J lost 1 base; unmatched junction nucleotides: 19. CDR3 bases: TGTGCCAGCAGCCAACCTAGGGAAAAGCGGGGTAAAACCTGGAACACCGGGGAGCTGTTTTTT. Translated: CASSQPREKRGKTWNTGELFF.